The entry below describes one TCR beta chain. Only in-frame clones appear in the TCRdb table, and some are missing; sequencing was by immunoSEQ multiplex PCR. The sample records 150,000 to 200,000 clones, roughly 90% being singletons. This specimen comes from a study of blood T cell repertoires in COVID-19. As for the study in general: Nucleic acid was either cDNA or gDNA, and it came from T cells, B-cell-depleted T cells, or PBMCs.

Individuals drawn from approximately 26 US areas were roughly 18 to 89 years old. Grouping used clinical history reported by participants in a survey and questionnaire. Two negative PCRs, clearance, or symptom resolution had been documented for recovered Cohort 3 donors. Germline loops: CDR1 SGHTA, CDR2 FQGNSA. This CDR3 is 14 amino acids long. Germline trimming cut 5 bases from V and 7 bases from J; bases unmatched to any gene: 7. The V call is TRBV7-2, the J call TRBJ2-2; the match to TRBD2 covers 7 bases. The sequence was obtained from a woman aged 18-30 years who had recovered from COVID-19. The specimen was PBMCs or T cells enriched from blood (not recorded which). CDR3 bases: TGTGCCAGCAGCACGCGGGGAGGGCTCGGGGAGCTGTTTTTT. As protein: CASSTRGGLGELFF.